The source of this T cell receptor (beta chain) is a study of T cells in Graves' hyperthyroidism and ophthalmopathy. Trimming left V 10 bases short and J 6 bases short, with 18 bases between. Germline V gene lookup returns CDR1 LNHDA and CDR2 SQIVND (reference sequence). The CDR3 length is 13 residues. From RNA transcripts, TCR beta CDR3 regions were amplified. First-round RT-PCR with HTBI primers amplified the TCR CDR3 region. TCRdb re-called the multiplex PCR reads with MiXCR, one entry per CDR3 protein. The data show 330,000 or so distinct CDR3 sequences, 15% to 20% seen once. This clonotype was recorded many times.

Sequencing was performed on blood. The chain carries TRBV19 and TRBJ1-2; no clear D. This clonotype originated in a woman aged 40 to 55 with Graves' ophthalmopathy. CDR3 loop: CANTPTRWDGYTF. In nucleotides, the CDR3 is TGTGCCAATACCCCGACAAGGTGGGATGGCTACACCTTC.